Reported below is one T cell receptor beta chain. This entry is derived from a study of cytomegalovirus exposure and HLA in healthy donors. Germline V lookup: CDR1 SGHTA, CDR2 FQGNSA. This CDR3 comprises 18 residues. V was clipped by 2 bases and J by 0 bases; unmatched bases: 10. It was with 60 Vbeta and 13 Jbeta primers that the PCR ran. Using immunoSEQ multiplex PCR, the repertoire was profiled, and TCRdb retains in-frame clones only, with some absent. The table lists 100,000 to 150,000 clones, 80% of them singletons. Material: PBMCs. The clonotype originates from a man over 45 in good health and CMV-seronegative. The chain has TRBV7-2 and TRBJ2-4, with TRBD2 matching 7 bases. The CDR3 loop is CASSLLAGDPLAKNIQYF. Written as DNA, the CDR3 is TGTGCCAGCAGCTTACTCGCGGGAGACCCATTAGCCAAAAACATTCAGTACTTC.